Each of the 9 T cell receptor beta chains below was sequenced from the same sample in a study of T-cell memory formation after mild COVID-19 (TCRdb year 2021). Library creation used 5' RACE. Sequenced using an Illumina NovaSeq 6000. The public reads were reanalyzed by TCRdb: fastp trimming at Q25, MiXCR alignment, in-frame beta chains only. Each entry merges the rows of one CDR3 protein and shows their most common DNA and genes. For this sample the table gives 560,000 or so distinct CDR3 sequences, of which 15% to 20% were detected only once. Together, the top ten hold about 8.1% of the sample. The specimen sequenced was PBMCs or a T cell subset sorted from them (not recorded which). These receptors were taken from an adult woman who had mild COVID-19 (a few samples of this study predate the infection). The sample titles of this study are shuffled in the database, so cell type and time point are left out; the donor was told from shared clones.

The chain is built from TRBV19 and TRBJ2-1; 7 bases line up with TRBD2. The CDR3 spans 14 residues. V shed 1 base and J 6 bases; nucleotides not matched to a gene: 3. Germline-derived CDR1 and CDR2 are LNHDA and SQIVND (reference sequence). In DNA form, the CDR3 reads TGTGCCAGTAGTATAGGTGGGGGGGTCAATGAGCAGTTCTTC. Translated: CASSIGGGVNEQFF.

This clonotype turned up a few times. This chain links TRBV7-3 with TRBJ1-1; the D gene is possibly TRBD1 (6 bases). CDR1 and CDR2 (germline): SGHTA, FQGTGA. CDR3 size: 14 residues. Trimming removed 1 base at V and 2 bases at J, with 8 bases between. The DNA for the CDR3 is TGTGCCAGCAGCTTAATGGACAGAAACACTGAAGCTTTCTTT. Translating it yields CASSLMDRNTEAFF.

The sample holds a few counts of this clonotype. The V call is TRBV15, the J call TRBJ1-5, with 11 nucleotides matching TRBD1. Germline V gene lookup returns CDR1 LNHNV and CDR2 YYDKDF (reference sequence). This CDR3 comprises 14 residues. Trimming took 4 bases from V and 7 from J; bases not matched to a gene: 3. The CDR3, as DNA: TGTGCCACCAGCATCCGGGACAGGGGGCAGCCCCAGCATTTT. It specifies CATSIRDRGQPQHF.

The V call is TRBV7-2, the J call TRBJ1-5; TRBD1 might be the D (6 bases). Trimming shortened V by 4 bases and J by 1 base, and 8 bases separated the two germline ends. The CDR3 runs to 14 residues. Germline CDR1 is SGHTA and CDR2 is FQGNSA. The CDR3 DNA reads TGTGCCAGCAGCTACGACAGGAGCAATCAGCCCCAGCATTTT. Its translation is CASSYDRSNQPQHF.

This rearrangement joins TRBV7-3 to TRBJ2-7; D possibly corresponds to TRBD2 (6 bases). The length of the CDR3 is 14 residues. Germline V CDR1 and CDR2: SGHTA, FQGTGA. The V end was cut by 0 bases, the J end by 3 bases, with 9 bases between. The CDR3 DNA reads TGTGCCAGCAGCTTAACGGGGGGTGTCTACGAGCAGTACTTC. It yields the protein CASSLTGGVYEQYF.

This clonotype appeared many times. The chain links TRBV30 to TRBJ2-1; 10 bases map to TRBD2. The J segment lost 6 bases and the V segment lost 7 bases, leaving 3 bases of the junction unmatched. From germline, CDR1 is GTSNPN and CDR2 SVGIG (reference sequence). This CDR3 has 12 residues. The CDR3 here is CASRTSGNEQFF. CDR3 nucleotides: TGTGCCTCGCGGACTAGCGGCAATGAGCAGTTCTTC.

This clonotype has a count of ten or more. The rearrangement links TRBV15 to TRBJ1-2; D is possibly TRBD1 (6 bases). The CDR3 spans 15 residues. V was clipped by 5 bases and J by 5 bases, with 18 bases between them. The germline CDR1 and CDR2 sequences are LNHNV and YYDKDF (reference sequence). CDR3 in amino acids: CATSGERGAGYGYTF. CDR3 nucleotides: TGTGCCACCAGCGGCGAGAGGGGGGCGGGGTATGGCTACACCTTC.

J is TRBJ2-7 and V is TRBV24-1; possibly TRBD1 for D (6 bases). Trimming took 5 bases from V and 1 from J, leaving 8 bases between them. Germline CDR1 and CDR2: KGHDR and SFDVKD. CDR3 length: 13 amino acids. The CDR3 DNA follows: TGTGCCACCAGTGCGAGGGGGTCCTACGAGCAGTACTTC. This gives the protein CATSARGSYEQYF.

This clonotype was found many times. The genes are TRBV5-1 and TRBJ2-1; 9 positions agree with TRBD2. Germline CDR1 SGHRS, CDR2 YFSETQ. The CDR3 loop spans 16 amino acids. The V and J ends lost 4 bases and 3 bases, in that order; junction bases with no gene match: 8. The DNA of the CDR3 is TGCGCCAGCAGCCCGTTAGCGGGGGCCGACTACAATGAGCAGTTCTTC. It yields the protein CASSPLAGADYNEQFF. Full variable domain (outside the CDR3, taken from reference TRBV5-1 and TRBJ2-1): KAGVTQTPRYLIKTRGQQVTLSCSPISGHRSVSWYQQTPGQGLQFLFEYFSETQRNKGNFPGRFSGRQFSNSRSEMNVSTLELGDSALYLCASSPLAGADYNEQFFGPGTRLTVL.